Here is one T cell receptor (beta chain) with its context. Its target is not known. CDR3 length equals 15 residues. Trimming took off 2 bases at V and 0 bases at J, with 10 bases between the two ends. The germline gives CDR1 MNHEY, CDR2 SVGAGI. A single record per CDR3 protein comes from TCRdb applying MiXCR to the RT-PCR reads. Here the sample spans hundreds of thousands of distinct CDR3 sequences, around a fifth being singletons. These data come from a study of response to subunit inactivated influenza vaccine. General study findings and limits: Every seasonal influenza vaccination brings in few new T cells, the authors suggested.

The starting material was PBMCs from blood, obtained 21 months after vaccination. The clonotype was recovered from a man between 50 and 75 years old who received an inactivated influenza vaccine. The V and J genes are TRBV6-5 and TRBJ2-5; D not resolved. As DNA, the CDR3 is TGTGCCAGCAGTTACATTCAAGGGTACCAAGAGACCCAGTACTTC. It codes for CASSYIQGYQETQYF.